These T cell receptor beta chains were read from a single sample in a study of blood T cells in healthy people across ages. TCRdb redid the calling of the 5' RACE reads with MiXCR, one entry per CDR3 protein. Of more than 600,000 distinct CDR3 sequences listed, 25% are singletons. This sample also belongs to another study, concerning T cells of mothers and their children.

The material sequenced was blood. All receptors come from a boy aged 10-17 years in good health. Each CDR3 is given without its conserved first and last residue. Some rows have no size entry. The others give once, few or many, or a class for an expanded clone.

cdr3_aa	clone_size	cdr3_length	v_call	j_call
ASSKETGGTNNEQF	-	14	TRBV12-3/TRBV12-4	-
ASSDGAYDYGYT	few	12	TRBV6-1	TRBJ1-2
ASSIRTGGAGRYSYEQY	few	17	TRBV19	TRBJ2-7
ASAELTGELF	-	10	TRBV12-3/TRBV12-4	TRBJ2-2
ASSLQGREAF	-	10	TRBV11-1	TRBJ1-1
ASSKEVGTSYEQY	once	13	TRBV7-8	TRBJ2-7
SARTGQTYEQY	-	11	TRBV29-1	TRBJ2-7
SARGVGSSYNEQF	-	13	TRBV20-1	TRBJ2-1
ASSLVWAGSDEKLF	-	14	TRBV7-9	TRBJ1-4
AISDMGEHQETQY	-	13	TRBV10-3	TRBJ2-5
ASSTGLAFQETQY	-	13	TRBV5-1	TRBJ2-5
AISTNGPYEQY	-	11	TRBV10-3	TRBJ2-7
AISGSQTGSGPQH	-	13	TRBV10-3	TRBJ1-5
SASKGQGTLYNYGYT	-	15	TRBV20-1	TRBJ1-2
AISEGTDYQPQH	few	12	TRBV10-3	TRBJ1-5
ASSESDSYEQY	-	11	TRBV10-2	TRBJ2-7
SARDPGRGEEKLF	-	13	TRBV20-1	TRBJ1-4
ASSFARGGFQETQY	-	14	TRBV28	TRBJ2-5
ATLEDTQY	few	8	TRBV28	TRBJ2-3
SAQGGAPYEQY	few	11	TRBV20-1	TRBJ2-7
ASSVGVAVTYEQY	-	13	TRBV9	-
ASSSGLSHNEQF	few	12	TRBV5-4	TRBJ2-1
ASSQDTRDRDTL	few	12	TRBV4-2	TRBJ2-5
ASSQERTGRSMNTEAF	-	16	TRBV3-1	TRBJ1-1
ASSQARGIQY	few	10	TRBV4-1	TRBJ2-4
ASSRRQGAAYNEQF	few	14	TRBV27	TRBJ2-1
ASSLNSGEQF	few	10	TRBV7-3	TRBJ2-1
ASSYSLGGGTLYEQY	-	15	TRBV6-5	TRBJ2-7
ASRAGQGTDTQY	-	12	TRBV25-1	TRBJ2-3
ASSLMRWITGELF	-	13	TRBV5-1	TRBJ2-2
ASSLGHGQETQY	few	12	TRBV5-1	TRBJ2-5
ASSLAGTGSNTEAF	-	14	TRBV5-1	TRBJ1-1
SATVSNTGELF	-	11	TRBV29-1	TRBJ2-2
AISESNRQDEQY	-	12	TRBV10-3	TRBJ2-7
SVFMRKGTGTEAF	few	13	TRBV29-1	TRBJ1-1
ASSRAGGQITDTQY	few	14	TRBV7-8	TRBJ2-3
ASGIGLAGAYNEQF	-	14	TRBV6-1	TRBJ2-1
ASSVGLRSSYNEQF	-	14	TRBV9	TRBJ2-1
ASSPPQGNGYT	-	11	TRBV7-9	TRBJ1-2
ATSTSDNEQF	-	10	TRBV15	TRBJ2-1
ASSSEVGRYEQY	-	12	TRBV27	TRBJ2-7
ASSHLAGGKYEQY	-	13	TRBV4-2	TRBJ2-7
ASSSSGRRETQY	-	12	TRBV7-2	TRBJ2-5
ASSLGRRVHEQF	-	12	TRBV5-4	-
SVVLWAGETQY	-	11	TRBV29-1	TRBJ2-5
ASTRREAALDYGYT	-	14	TRBV7-9	TRBJ1-2
ASSLPDRGRLYEQY	few	14	TRBV28	TRBJ2-7
ASSLPPGAQETQY	-	13	TRBV5-6	TRBJ2-5